This TCR beta chain was documented in a study of cytomegalovirus exposure and HLA in healthy donors. Study-wide points: Upon later analysis, TCR association rates were observed to vary by HLA locus, being highest for DRB1 and lowest for HLA-C. Most CMV-associated TCR beta chains appeared HLA-restricted in a later analysis. Relative to equally common others, HLA-associated TCR beta chains showed greater clonal expansion in a later analysis.

Remarks on this clone: Its specificity is unknown.

The CDR3 spans 13 residues. Trimming took 3 bases from V and 6 from J, leaving 9 bases between them. CDR1 and CDR2 (germline): SGDLS, YYNGEE. 60 Vbeta and 13 Jbeta primers were used in PCR. Clones were read by immunoSEQ multiplex PCR, and TCRdb kept only the in-frame ones, dropping some. In the table there are 120,000 to 150,000 clones, approximately 80% of which are singletons. Material for sequencing was PBMCs. The receptor's source is a woman in her thirties or forties in good health and CMV-seropositive. The chain couples TRBV9 to TRBJ2-2, with D unclear. This CDR3 reads CASSESISGELFF. The CDR3 nucleotides read TGTGCCAGCAGCGAGAGCATCTCCGGGGAGCTGTTTTTT. Supplemented by reference TRBV9 and TRBJ2-2, the full variable domain reads DSGVTQTPKHLITATGQRVTLRCSPRSGDLSVYWYQQSLDQGLQFLIQYYNGEERAKGNILERFSAQQFPDLHSELNLSSLELGDSALYFCASSESISGELFFGEGSRLTVL.